The 29 T cell receptor beta chains reported below all come from one sample, sequenced in a study of regulatory T cells in long-lasting Graves disease. According to the study, TCR beta libraries were built with iRepertoire HTBI primers and CDR3-region Arm-PCR. TCRdb fed the multiplex PCR reads into MiXCR, producing one record per CDR3 protein. The data show more than 300,000 distinct CDR3 sequences, around a sixth seen once. Time point defined: newly diagnosed GD, antithyroid drugs for less than 3 months. Generation of the TCR library employed RNA extracted from PBMCs. The sample here was peripheral blood mononuclear cells (PBMCs), taken at new diagnosis, from a patient treated with antithyroid drugs. The receptors here all came from a female donor with Graves disease.

As for this clonotype: A much bigger clone sits one base away, suggesting this may be a read error. The chain recombines TRBV6-2 or TRBV6-3 with TRBJ1-2; TRBD1 matches 7 bases. CDR1 and CDR2 from the germline V gene are MNHEY and SVGEGT. This CDR3 is built from 12 residues. After removal of 8 bases from V and 6 bases from J, the junction contained 6 bases not matched to a gene. The CDR3 spells CASGQGENGYTF. In nucleotides, the CDR3 is TGTGCCAGCGGCCAGGGGGAGAATGGCTACACCTTC.

This clonotype was observed a few times. Possible read error: a much larger clone is one base away. The chain joins TRBV12-3 or TRBV12-4 to TRBJ1-6, with D possibly matching TRBD1 (5 bases). Trimming left V 4 bases short and J 9 bases short, with 13 bases between. The CDR3 is made up of 14 amino acids. The CDR3 region has the DNA TGTGCCAGCAGTTCACCAGGGAGGGGTTCACCCCTCCACTTT. Translation gives CASSSPGRGSPLHF.

This clonotype was detected ten times or more. The chain is built from TRBV7-3 and TRBJ1-2; D remains ambiguous. The CDR3 is 15 amino acids. CDR1 and CDR2 (germline): SGHTA, FQGTGA. Trimming took off 5 bases at V and 2 bases at J, with 15 bases between the two ends. This chain's CDR3 is CASSLSGSTNYGYTF. Written as DNA, the CDR3 is TGTGCCAGCAGCCTCTCGGGGTCGACCAACTATGGCTACACCTTC.

This clonotype was seen ten or more times. The rearrangement joins TRBV7-9 to TRBJ2-3, with TRBD1 matching 11 bases. There are 16 residues in the CDR3. The germline V gene has CDR1 SEHNR and CDR2 FQNEAQ (reference sequence). V was clipped by 6 bases and J by 3 bases; unmatched bases: 8. In DNA form, the CDR3 reads TGTGCCAGCAGGCCTGGACAGGGGGCATCAACAGATACGCAGTATTTT. This encodes CASRPGQGASTDTQYF.

This clonotype appeared many times. The gene calls are TRBV3-1 and TRBJ1-3; D call uncertain. The V gene's germline CDR1 is LGHDT and CDR2 YNNKEL (reference sequence). CDR3 length: 13 residues. Trimming removed 4 bases from V and 3 bases from J, with 7 bases in between. In DNA form, the CDR3 reads TGTGCCAGCAGCCCCTCGGATGGAAACACCATATATTTT. Encoded protein: CASSPSDGNTIYF. Full variable domain (rest looked up from reference TRBV3-1 and TRBJ1-3): DTAVSQTPKYLVTQMGNDKSIKCEQNLGHDTMYWYKQDSKKFLKIMFSYNNKELIINETVPNRFSPKSPDKAHLNLHINSLELGDSAVYFCASSPSDGNTIYFGEGSWLTVV.

V usage is TRBV11-2 and J usage is TRBJ2-7; D remains ambiguous. The V end lost 4 bases, the J end lost 6 bases, and 16 bases lay between the germline ends. The V gene's germline CDR1 is SGHAT and CDR2 FQNNGV. The CDR3 loop spans 14 amino acids. Here the CDR3 reads CASSCRSVVLEQYF. CDR3 DNA: TGTGCCAGCAGCTGCCGCTCGGTGGTGCTCGAGCAGTACTTC.

The sample holds a few counts of this clonotype. The rearrangement uses TRBV5-1 and TRBJ2-3; 9 bases agree with TRBD1. CDR3 length equals 16 residues. The V gene's germline CDR1 is SGHRS and CDR2 YFSETQ. Trimming cost V 5 bases and J 6 bases; bases outside gene matches: 13. In DNA, the CDR3 is TGCGCCAGCAGTGCCGGGACAGGGAGCCTCGGGGATACGCAGTATTTT. This encodes CASSAGTGSLGDTQYF.

This clonotype was counted many times. This rearrangement joins TRBV20-1 to TRBJ2-1; 11 bases agree with TRBD2. The CDR3 extends over 14 amino acids. J was trimmed by 4 bases and V by 6 bases; bases with no gene match: 5. Germline V lookup: CDR1 DFQATT, CDR2 SNEGSKA (reference sequence). CDR3 in DNA: TGCAGTGCCAATAGCGGGAGGGTTTACAATGAGCAGTTCTTC. The encoded protein is CSANSGRVYNEQFF.

Of note for this clonotype: One base away lies a much larger clone, so this may be a sequencing read error. The chain combines TRBV20-1 with TRBJ2-3; D is unresolved. This CDR3 spans 15 amino acids. Germline CDR1 reads DFQATT; CDR2 reads SNEGSKA (reference sequence). V lost 3 bases, J lost 1 base, and 14 bases lay in between. The CDR3 DNA reads TGCAGTGCTAGTGATGGAAGGGCAGGCACAGATACGCAGTATTTT. Its translation is CSASDGRAGTDTQYF.

Many counts were recorded for this clonotype. This chain joins TRBV10-3 and TRBJ2-2; 10 nucleotides agree with TRBD1. V was pared by 5 bases and J by 7 bases, with 4 bases of the junction left unmatched. CDR3 length equals 14 residues. The germline V gene has CDR1 ENHRY and CDR2 SYGVKD. CDR3 region: CAISRDRGIGELFF. For the CDR3, the DNA is TGTGCCATCAGTCGGGACAGGGGAATCGGGGAGCTGTTTTTT.

This clonotype was picked up many times. V and J are TRBV27 and TRBJ2-5, with 10 bases matching TRBD2. Germline V gene lookup returns CDR1 MNHEY and CDR2 SMNVEV (reference sequence). With 7 bases clipped from V and 5 bases from J, the junction kept 4 bases outside the gene matches. This CDR3 spans 13 amino acids. CDR3 bases: TGTGCCAGCAAGCTAGCGGGAGCCGAGACCCAGTACTTC. This gives the protein CASKLAGAETQYF.

With regard to this clonotype: One junction end disagrees with the germline gene, perhaps due to a read error. This chain joins TRBV6-5 and TRBJ1-4, with D uncertain. Looked up from germline, CDR1 is MNHEY and CDR2 is SVGAGI. The CDR3 is 17 residues long. The DNA of the CDR3 is TGTGCCAGCAGTTACTCGATAGAATCGGGAACTAATAAAAAACTGTTTTTT. Residues: CASSYSIESGTNKKLFF.

This clonotype was recorded many times. V gene TRBV27 combines with J gene TRBJ1-2, with D uncertain. Germline-derived CDR1 and CDR2 are MNHEY and SMNVEV (reference sequence). The V gene lost 6 bases and the J gene lost 0 bases, with 17 bases spanning the gap. CDR3 length: 16 residues. In DNA form, the CDR3 reads TGTGCCAGCAGAGTCTTGGGCCCCCCGGCTAACTATGGCTACACCTTC. Its translation is CASRVLGPPANYGYTF.

At least ten counts were recorded for this clonotype. V is TRBV5-1 and J is TRBJ1-3; a possible D gene is TRBD1 (5 bases). CDR1 is SGHRS and CDR2 is YFSETQ in the germline V gene. This CDR3 is built from 17 residues. V gave up 2 bases and J gave up 4 bases, with 19 bases separating them. Here the CDR3 reads CASSFLRTGPGGNTIYF. The DNA of the CDR3 is TGCGCCAGCAGCTTTCTTCGGACGGGACCTGGAGGAAACACCATATATTTT. Full variable domain (missing parts from reference TRBV5-1 and TRBJ1-3): KAGVTQTPRYLIKTRGQQVTLSCSPISGHRSVSWYQQTPGQGLQFLFEYFSETQRNKGNFPGRFSGRQFSNSRSEMNVSTLELGDSALYLCASSFLRTGPGGNTIYFGEGSWLTVV.

In this sample, this clonotype turned up many times. V and J are TRBV3-1 and TRBJ1-6; 7 bases are shared with TRBD1. Trimming took 1 base from V and 2 from J; bases not matched to a gene: 2. The germline gives CDR1 LGHDT, CDR2 YNNKEL (reference sequence). This CDR3 comprises 16 residues. CDR3 bases: TGTGCCAGCAGCCAAGCGACAGGGACCTATAATTCACCCCTCCACTTT. Translated, it gives CASSQATGTYNSPLHF.

This clonotype was recorded at least ten times. The chain recombines TRBV12-5 with TRBJ1-1; possibly TRBD1 for D (5 bases). This CDR3 has 15 amino acids. Trimming left V 0 bases short and J 1 base short, with 9 bases between. Germline V gene lookup returns CDR1 LGHNT and CDR2 FRNRAP. DNA for the CDR3: TGTGCTAGTGGTTTGGTAGTTAGGGGGAACACTGAAGCTTTCTTT. It yields the protein CASGLVVRGNTEAFF.

The chain uses TRBV6-2 or TRBV6-3 and TRBJ1-1; D is uncertain. Germline lookup yields CDR1 MNHEY and CDR2 SVGEGT. The CDR3 covers 13 residues. V lost 1 base, J lost 7 bases, and 10 bases lay in between. The CDR3 here is CASSYLASGEAFF. DNA for the CDR3: TGTGCCAGCAGTTACTTAGCATCGGGTGAAGCTTTCTTT.

This clonotype appeared many times. The V call is TRBV12-3 or TRBV12-4, the J call TRBJ1-1, with 7 bases fitting TRBD1. V gave up 2 bases and J gave up 4 bases; unmatched junction bases: 7. The CDR3 contains 15 residues. The DNA for the CDR3 is TGTGCCAGCAGTTTACGGCAGGGGGTGGGCACTGAAGCTTTCTTT. It encodes CASSLRQGVGTEAFF.

This clonotype was observed at least ten times. This chain joins TRBV30 and TRBJ2-7; the D is unclear. Germline CDR1 and CDR2: GTSNPN and SVGIG (reference sequence). V was cut by 0 bases and J by 6 bases, with 9 bases left in between. The CDR3 covers 12 residues. The DNA for the CDR3 is TGTGCCTGGAGTGTATCTAGGGCCGAGCAGTACTTC. Its protein is CAWSVSRAEQYF.

This clonotype was observed many times. This sequence joins TRBV7-8 and TRBJ2-1; 8 bases line up with TRBD2. The CDR3 is 16 amino acids. The germline gives CDR1 SGHVS, CDR2 FQNEAQ. J lost 4 bases, V lost 1 base, and 6 bases had no gene match. CDR3 protein: CASSLVRLAFYNEQFF. CDR3 nucleotides: TGTGCCAGCAGCTTAGTTAGACTAGCGTTTTACAATGAGCAGTTCTTC.

The J gene is TRBJ2-3, the V gene TRBV5-1, with D perhaps being TRBD1 or TRBD2 (5 bases each). Germline V CDR1 and CDR2: SGHRS, YFSETQ. With 5 bases removed from V and 0 bases from J, the gap between germline ends came to 16 bases. This CDR3 has 16 amino acids. The CDR3 reads CASRGTTDTSTDTQYF. The CDR3 DNA follows: TGCGCCAGCAGAGGGACGACGGACACTAGCACAGATACGCAGTATTTT.

This clonotype was recorded many times. CDR3 protein: CASSLAIRAGAFF. The CDR3 DNA reads as TGTGCCAGCAGTTTAGCCATCAGGGCTGGGGCTTTCTTT. The chain is built from TRBV12-3 or TRBV12-4 and TRBJ1-1, with D tentatively TRBD1 (5 bases). CDR3 size: 13 residues. The V gene lost 0 bases and the J gene lost 11 bases, with 13 bases spanning the gap.

This clonotype was observed at least ten times. This chain joins TRBV7-2 and TRBJ2-7, with TRBD1 matching over 7 bases. Germline CDR1 is SGHTA and CDR2 is FQGNSA. CDR3 size: 17 residues. V lost 5 bases to trimming and J lost 1 base; unmatched junction nucleotides: 14. The CDR3 DNA sequence: TGTGCCAGCAGCCCAGCCGGGACAGCGCCGCAATCCTACGAGCAGTACTTC. It encodes CASSPAGTAPQSYEQYF.

This clonotype was observed many times. The chain links TRBV5-4 to TRBJ2-3; a possible D gene is TRBD2 (6 bases). This CDR3 has 11 amino acids. Germline CDR1 reads SGHNT; CDR2 reads YYREEE (reference sequence). Trimming stripped 6 bases from V and 6 bases from J, with 8 bases between. DNA of the CDR3: TGTGCCAGCAAGGGACTCGATACGCAGTATTTT. It translates to CASKGLDTQYF.

This clonotype showed up many times. The V and J genes are TRBV10-3 and TRBJ2-7; 10 bases are shared with TRBD1. Germline V CDR1 and CDR2: ENHRY, SYGVKD. This CDR3 region has 17 residues. The V gene end was trimmed by 1 base and the J gene end by 1 base; junction bases not matched to a gene: 7. In DNA form, the CDR3 reads TGTGCCATCAGTGAGTTGGAAGGGGACAGGGGATCCTACGAGCAGTACTTC. This codes for CAISELEGDRGSYEQYF.

This clonotype was picked up a small number of times. The chain is built from TRBV18 and TRBJ1-5, with 9 bases lining up with TRBD1. The CDR3 runs 16 residues. V was clipped by 1 base and J by 3 bases; unmatched bases: 4. Germline assignment: CDR1 KGHSH and CDR2 LQKENI. For the CDR3, the DNA is TGTGCCAGCTCACCACGGACAGGGGCGATCAATCAGCCCCAGCATTTT. Residues: CASSPRTGAINQPQHF.

This clonotype was detected ten times or more. V is TRBV20-1 and J is TRBJ1-1, with no clear D. Germline V gene sequence: CDR1 DFQATT, CDR2 SNEGSKA (reference sequence). The CDR3 extends over 15 amino acids. Trimming removed 0 bases from V and 3 bases from J, with 14 bases in between. The CDR3 region is CSARDSKDSYTEAFF. The CDR3 DNA sequence: TGCAGTGCTAGAGATTCTAAGGATTCTTACACTGAAGCTTTCTTT.

In its sample, this clonotype was seen many times. The rearrangement joins TRBV19 to TRBJ2-5; 8 nucleotides match TRBD2. Germline V gene lookup returns CDR1 LNHDA and CDR2 SQIVND (reference sequence). This CDR3 has 15 residues. With V trimmed by 5 bases and J by 5 bases, 10 bases remained unmatched. The CDR3, as DNA: TGTGCCAGTAGTGTCCTACGGGGGGGCCGGGAGACCCAGTACTTC. This gives the protein CASSVLRGGRETQYF.

This chain uses TRBV6-1 with TRBJ1-6, with a tentative D call TRBD1 (6 bases). In germline, CDR1 is MNHNS, CDR2 SASEGT. V lost 5 bases, J lost 8 bases, and 13 bases lay in between. CDR3 size: 14 residues. The DNA of the CDR3 is TGTGCCAGCAGTTACCGGGACAAGGATTCACCCCTCCACTTT. This translates into CASSYRDKDSPLHF.